This TCR beta chain was recorded in a study of lung T cells in sarcoidosis with Löfgren's syndrome. TCRdb reanalysed the reads using MiXCR and keeps one entry per CDR3 protein. The table has more than 900 distinct CDR3 sequences, roughly 23% seen once; the top ten hold approximately 15%. The CDR3 totals 11 residues. CDR1 and CDR2 (germline): KGHDR, SFDVKD. V was shortened by 4 bases and J by 5 bases, with 4 bases between the two germline ends. By proportion, this clonotype is medium-sized. The antigen is unknown. Study-wide findings and caveats: The most expanded V genes in Löfgren's patients were reportedly TRAV12-1 and TRBV2. TRAV12-1 preferentially paired with TRBV2, with homologous CDR3s. Recognition of an unidentified sarcoidosis antigen was only suggested.

This TCR came from a human donor with sarcoidosis (Löfgren's syndrome or another form), or a control subject (not recorded which). The sequenced sample consisted of CD4+ T cells from PBMCs. V gene TRBV24-1 combines with J gene TRBJ2-5; D not certain. The CDR3: CATSERETQYF. As DNA, the CDR3 is TGTGCCACCAGTGAGAGGGAGACCCAGTACTTC.